A single sample gave rise to the 30 T cell receptor beta chains below, sequenced in a study of sequential checkpoint blockade in melanoma. The protocol was immunoSEQ multiplex PCR, while the TCRdb copy is restricted to in-frame clones and leaves out a portion. Found here are more than 8,000 clones, approximately 71% of them singletons; the top ten hold less than 25%. Treatment noted: randomized to nivolumab then ipilimumab (arm A) or the reverse (arm B). The input for sequencing was CD8+ T cells sorted from blood (inferred from file names), taken from a patient given nivolumab and ipilimumab in sequence. These receptors were obtained from a human donor with melanoma.

The chain is built from TRBV5-5 and TRBJ1-2, with TRBD1 identical over 7 bases. This CDR3 is built from 14 residues. Germline CDR1 is SGHKS and CDR2 is YYEKEE (reference sequence). V was pared by 2 bases and J by 5 bases, with 6 bases of the junction left unmatched. CDR3 loop: CASSFRTGLYGYTF. The CDR3 region has the DNA TGTGCCAGCAGCTTCCGGACAGGTTTATATGGCTACACCTTC.

The rearrangement links TRBV4-3 to TRBJ1-6; a possible D gene is TRBD1 (5 bases). Trimming took 2 bases from V and 4 from J, leaving 12 bases between them. The length of the CDR3 is 16 residues. Germline V gene data show CDR1 as LGHNA and CDR2 as YSLEER. CDR3 region: CASSQRDSAYNSPLHF. CDR3 nucleotide sequence: TGCGCCAGCAGCCAACGGGACTCCGCATATAATTCACCCCTCCACTTT.

The rearrangement joins TRBV27 to TRBJ1-1; a possible D gene is TRBD1 (5 bases). The germline CDR1 and CDR2 sequences are MNHEY and SMNVEV (reference sequence). With 5 bases removed from V and 1 base from J, the gap between germline ends came to 8 bases. CDR3 length equals 13 residues. CDR3 amino acids: CASSQGPNTEAFF. In nucleotides, the CDR3 is TGTGCCAGCAGTCAGGGCCCGAACACTGAAGCTTTCTTT.

This clone was seen more than once but under ten times. The rearrangement links TRBV29-1 to TRBJ2-2; 8 bases align to TRBD1. Germline V gene sequence: CDR1 SQVTM, CDR2 ANQGSEA. J gave up 1 base and V 3 bases, and 7 bases lay outside the gene matches. CDR3 size: 16 residues. The CDR3 loop reads CSVDLGQAENTGELFF. CDR3 DNA sequence: TGCAGCGTTGATTTGGGACAGGCCGAGAACACCGGGGAGCTGTTTTTT.

The rearrangement joins TRBV6-1 to TRBJ2-1, with 7 bases lining up with TRBD2. After removal of 10 bases from V and 4 bases from J, the junction contained 7 bases not matched to a gene. Germline-derived CDR1 and CDR2 are MNHNS and SASEGT. The CDR3 spans 13 residues. Written as DNA, the CDR3 is TGTGCCACCCGGGGGGAATCGTACAATGAGCAGTTCTTC. This codes for CATRGESYNEQFF.

The sample holds one count of this clone. The rearrangement joins TRBV30 to TRBJ2-7; tentative D call: TRBD2 (5 bases). Trimming removed 2 bases from V and 4 bases from J, with 12 bases in between. Germline V gene lookup returns CDR1 GTSNPN and CDR2 SVGIG (reference sequence). The CDR3 length is 13 residues. In DNA form, the CDR3 reads TGTGCCTGGAGTTTGGCGGAGGATTACGAGCAGTACTTC. This encodes CAWSLAEDYEQYF.

V usage is TRBV7-9 and J usage is TRBJ1-4, with D possibly being TRBD1 (6 bases). Trimming took 4 bases from V and 3 from J, leaving 12 bases between them. CDR1 and CDR2 (germline): SEHNR, FQNEAQ (reference sequence). The CDR3 covers 15 residues. CDR3 amino acids: CASSSKQGANEKLFF. DNA for the CDR3: TGTGCCAGCAGCTCCAAACAGGGTGCTAATGAAAAACTGTTTTTT.

This chain links TRBV9 with TRBJ2-1; TRBD2 aligns across 8 bases. Germline V lookup: CDR1 SGDLS, CDR2 YYNGEE. This CDR3 contains 16 residues. V shed 1 base and J 8 bases; nucleotides not matched to a gene: 11. CDR3 in DNA: TGTGCCAGCAGCGTACTCGCGGGAGGAGGATTAGATGAGCAGTTCTTC. Translated: CASSVLAGGGLDEQFF. Full variable domain (remainder filled in from reference TRBV9 and TRBJ2-1): DSGVTQTPKHLITATGQRVTLRCSPRSGDLSVYWYQQSLDQGLQFLIQYYNGEERAKGNILERFSAQQFPDLHSELNLSSLELGDSALYFCASSVLAGGGLDEQFFGPGTRLTVL.

This sequence joins TRBV29-1 and TRBJ1-2; TRBD1 agrees at 9 bases. Germline loops: CDR1 SQVTM, CDR2 ANQGSEA. The CDR3 is 14 amino acids. The ends lost 0 bases at V and 8 bases at J; junction bases unmatched: 7. This CDR3 reads CSVEDKDRGYGYTF. DNA for the CDR3: TGCAGCGTTGAAGATAAGGACAGGGGATACGGCTACACCTTC.

This chain joins TRBV6-4 and TRBJ2-3; the match to TRBD2 covers 13 bases. The V segment lost 5 bases and the J segment 3 bases; nucleotides outside the gene matches: 8. This CDR3 has 17 amino acids. Germline V gene lookup returns CDR1 MRHNA and CDR2 SNTAGT. The CDR3 region is CASSPTSGGAGTDTQYF. In DNA, the CDR3 is TGTGCCAGCAGTCCCACTAGCGGGGGGGCAGGAACAGATACGCAGTATTTT.

The chain uses TRBV15 and TRBJ2-1; weak D call: TRBD2 (5 bases). CDR1 and CDR2 from the germline V gene are LNHNV and YYDKDF (reference sequence). The V end was cut by 3 bases, the J end by 5 bases, with 8 bases between. The CDR3 is made up of 13 amino acids. CDR3 amino acids: CATSSEGDNEQFF. The CDR3 DNA reads as TGTGCCACCAGCAGTGAGGGTGACAATGAGCAGTTCTTC.

The chain couples TRBV7-2 to TRBJ2-1; the match to TRBD2 covers 12 bases. The germline gives CDR1 SGHTA, CDR2 FQGNSA. V dropped 4 bases and J dropped 2; count of bases not matched to a gene: 3. CDR3 length equals 16 residues. In DNA, the CDR3 is TGTGCCAGCAGCTCGACTAGCGGGAGCCCCTACAATGAGCAGTTCTTC. It yields the protein CASSSTSGSPYNEQFF.

The V call is TRBV7-9, the J call TRBJ2-1, with TRBD2 matching over 7 bases. Germline CDR1 and CDR2: SEHNR and FQNEAQ (reference sequence). The CDR3 totals 15 residues. V shed 3 bases, J shed 4 bases, and the junction held 6 bases outside the gene matches. The CDR3: CASSFRLAQYNEQFF. The DNA for the CDR3 is TGTGCCAGCAGCTTCCGACTAGCCCAGTACAATGAGCAGTTCTTC. The full variable domain, in which reference TRBV7-9 and TRBJ2-1 provide the parts outside the CDR3, is DTGVSQNPRHKITKRGQNVTFRCDPISEHNRLYWYRQTLGQGPEFLTYFQNEAQLEKSRLLSDRFSAERPKGSFSTLEIQRTEQGDSAMYLCASSFRLAQYNEQFFGPGTRLTVL.

This clone was seen only a few times. The chain uses TRBV9 and TRBJ1-1; 7 bases are shared with TRBD1. The ends lost 3 bases at V and 5 bases at J; junction bases unmatched: 7. Germline lookup yields CDR1 SGDLS and CDR2 YYNGEE. This CDR3 is 14 amino acids long. The CDR3 reads CASSAHSTGTEAFF. CDR3 nucleotides: TGTGCCAGCAGCGCCCATTCGACAGGGACTGAAGCTTTCTTT.

V gene TRBV28 combines with J gene TRBJ1-2; 8 bases fit TRBD1. V was pared by 4 bases and J by 7 bases, with 11 bases of the junction left unmatched. Germline CDR1 is MDHEN and CDR2 is SYDVKM. CDR3 size: 15 residues. The CDR3 region has the DNA TGTGCCAGCAGTTCATCCAGCAGGGGGCGCCTTGGCTACACCTTC. It is translated as CASSSSSRGRLGYTF.

The rearrangement links TRBV4-1 to TRBJ2-7; tentative D call: TRBD1 (6 bases). The CDR3 covers 17 residues. The germline V gene has CDR1 MGHRA and CDR2 YSYEKL. V shed 5 bases and J shed 2 bases, with 22 bases lying between them. In DNA, the CDR3 is TGCGCCAGCAGCATCCAGGGATCTGACAGGATCCCCTACGAGCAGTACTTC. This gives the protein CASSIQGSDRIPYEQYF.

This chain links TRBV7-8 with TRBJ2-2; 10 nucleotides match TRBD1. J lost 7 bases, V lost 4 bases, and 6 bases had no gene match. CDR1 SGHVS and CDR2 FQNEAQ come from the germline V gene. This CDR3 region has 15 residues. The CDR3 protein is CASSSGTGDIGELFF. DNA of the CDR3: TGTGCCAGCAGCTCCGGGACAGGGGATATCGGGGAGCTGTTTTTT.

V usage is TRBV27 and J usage is TRBJ2-1; weak D call: TRBD2 (5 bases). There are 12 residues in the CDR3. CDR1 is MNHEY and CDR2 is SMNVEV in the germline V gene (reference sequence). Trimming pared 5 bases from V and 12 bases from J, leaving 14 bases between. CDR3 coding DNA: TGTGCCAGCAGTCCTGCGGGCTTCCGGCAGTTCTTC. This sequence encodes CASSPAGFRQFF.

V usage is TRBV4-1 and J usage is TRBJ2-3; 7 nucleotides line up with TRBD2. The trim removed 4 bases at V and 6 bases at J, leaving 10 bases unmatched. Germline CDR1 is MGHRA and CDR2 is YSYEKL. The CDR3 runs 15 residues. CDR3 DNA sequence: TGCGCCAGCAGCCCACACGGGGGGAGAGCGGATACGCAGTATTTT. Amino acid sequence: CASSPHGGRADTQYF.

The chain links TRBV19 to TRBJ2-7; D is unclear. V lost 1 base, J lost 2 bases, and 9 bases lay in between. Germline values: CDR1 LNHDA, CDR2 SQIVND (reference sequence). The length of the CDR3 is 14 residues. CDR3 residues: CASSIGALAYEQYF. The CDR3 coding sequence is TGTGCCAGTAGTATAGGCGCCCTTGCCTACGAGCAGTACTTC.

This clone was seen a single time. This chain joins TRBV13 and TRBJ1-2; D is possibly TRBD1 (6 bases). Germline V lookup: CDR1 PRHDT, CDR2 FYEKMQ (reference sequence). Trimming took off 7 bases at V and 5 bases at J, with 20 bases between the two ends. The CDR3 runs to 15 residues. DNA for the CDR3: TGTGCCAGCACCCCCAAAGTCAGGGGATCTTATGGCTACACCTTC. Translated: CASTPKVRGSYGYTF.

There are a few counts of this clone. The chain links TRBV6-4 to TRBJ2-1, with 10 bases lining up with TRBD2. Trimming removed 6 bases from V and 1 base from J; junction bases left unmatched: 3. This CDR3 is built from 15 residues. In germline, CDR1 is MRHNA, CDR2 SNTAGT. In DNA form, the CDR3 reads TGTGCCAGCAGCCCTAGCGGGGGATCCTACAATGAGCAGTTCTTC. It translates to CASSPSGGSYNEQFF.

The sample holds a few counts of this clone. The chain employs TRBV21-1 and TRBJ1-1. TRBV21-1 is a pseudogene segment. This CDR3 region has 17 residues. CDR3 nucleotides: TGTGCCAGCAGGAAGGTGGTAGCTACAACAATTCGCACTGAAGCTTTCTTT. This gives the protein CASRKVVATTIRTEAFF.

The V and J genes are TRBV27 and TRBJ1-4; tentatively, D is TRBD1 (5 bases). Trimming removed 3 bases at V and 2 bases at J, with 16 bases between. This CDR3 comprises 17 residues. Germline loops: CDR1 MNHEY, CDR2 SMNVEV (reference sequence). Written as DNA, the CDR3 is TGTGCCAGCAGTTTGGACCGATCGGGGGGGACTAATGAAAAACTGTTTTTT. This translates into CASSLDRSGGTNEKLFF.

This clone appeared once. V is TRBV10-3 and J is TRBJ2-2; perhaps TRBD2 as D (6 bases). The germline V gene encodes CDR1 ENHRY and CDR2 SYGVKD. V was cut by 2 bases and J by 0 bases, with 10 bases left in between. The CDR3 is 16 amino acids. This chain's CDR3 is CAISEVLATNTGELFF. The CDR3 coding sequence is TGTGCCATCAGTGAGGTACTAGCAACGAACACCGGGGAGCTGTTTTTT.

The chain recombines TRBV5-4 with TRBJ2-1; TRBD2 is a possible D gene (6 bases). The CDR3 runs 13 residues. V gave up 3 bases and J gave up 6 bases, with 10 bases separating them. Germline CDR1 SGHNT, CDR2 YYREEE (reference sequence). CDR3 sequence: CASSYGGVNEQFF. As DNA, the CDR3 is TGTGCCAGCAGCTACGGGGGAGTCAATGAGCAGTTCTTC. The full variable domain, its missing parts supplied by reference TRBV5-4 and TRBJ2-1, is ETGVTQSPTHLIKTRGQQVTLRCSSQSGHNTVSWYQQALGQGPQFIFQYYREEENGRGNFPPRFSGLQFPNYSSELNVNALELDDSALYLCASSYGGVNEQFFGPGTRLTVL.

This clone has more than one count but fewer than ten. J is TRBJ2-1 and V is TRBV4-1, with TRBD2 identical over 13 bases. The CDR3 spans 14 residues. With V trimmed by 5 bases and J by 11 bases, 6 bases remained unmatched. CDR1 MGHRA and CDR2 YSYEKL come from the germline V gene. CDR3 loop: CASSSPGTSGKQFF. The CDR3 DNA reads as TGCGCCAGCAGCTCCCCCGGGACTAGCGGGAAGCAGTTCTTC.

In this sample, this clone turned up a few times. This sequence joins TRBV13 and TRBJ2-7; 7 nucleotides agree with TRBD1. V lost 1 base to trimming and J lost 3 bases; unmatched junction nucleotides: 6. The CDR3 sequence is 15 residues long. Germline values: CDR1 PRHDT, CDR2 FYEKMQ (reference sequence). The CDR3 DNA is TGTGCCAGCAGCTTAGCAGCAGGGGGTGGCTACGAGCAGTACTTC. Encoded protein: CASSLAAGGGYEQYF.

This chain connects TRBV6-1 to TRBJ1-5, with D hard to call. The CDR3 length is 15 residues. V was trimmed by 3 bases and J by 9 bases, leaving 18 bases between them. CDR1 is MNHNS, CDR2 SASEGT, per germline. The CDR3 is CASSDRYSGSRPQHF. The DNA for the CDR3 is TGTGCCAGCAGTGACCGTTACAGCGGATCAAGGCCCCAGCATTTT.

This clone was seen only a few times. The chain uses TRBV7-2 and TRBJ2-7, with 10 nucleotides matching TRBD2. J gave up 3 bases and V 5 bases, and 19 bases lay outside the gene matches. CDR1 is SGHTA and CDR2 is FQGNSA in the germline V gene. The CDR3 runs to 19 residues. The CDR3 nucleotides are TGTGCCAGCAGCCAATTGACTAGCGGGTACGAACCCCCTCTCTACGAGCAGTACTTC. Its protein is CASSQLTSGYEPPLYEQYF.